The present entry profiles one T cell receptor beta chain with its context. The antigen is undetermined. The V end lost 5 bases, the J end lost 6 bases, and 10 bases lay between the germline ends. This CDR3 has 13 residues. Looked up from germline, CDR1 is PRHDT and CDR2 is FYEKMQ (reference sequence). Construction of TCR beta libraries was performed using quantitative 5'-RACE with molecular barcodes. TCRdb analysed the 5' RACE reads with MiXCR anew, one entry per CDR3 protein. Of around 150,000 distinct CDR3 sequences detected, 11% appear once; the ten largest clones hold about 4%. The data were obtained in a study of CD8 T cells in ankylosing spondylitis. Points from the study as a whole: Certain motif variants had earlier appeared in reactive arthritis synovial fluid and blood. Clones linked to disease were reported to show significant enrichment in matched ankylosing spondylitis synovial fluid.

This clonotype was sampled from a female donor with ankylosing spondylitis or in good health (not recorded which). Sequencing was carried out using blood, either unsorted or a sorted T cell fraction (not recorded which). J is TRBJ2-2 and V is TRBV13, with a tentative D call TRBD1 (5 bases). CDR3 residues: CASSPGLPGELFF. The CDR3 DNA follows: TGTGCCAGCAGCCCAGGGCTCCCCGGGGAGCTGTTTTTT.